One and the same sample provided the 29 T cell receptor beta chains below, sequenced in a study of lymphopenia after photon versus proton radiotherapy. Sequencing used immunoSEQ multiplex PCR; TCRdb keeps in-frame clones, though not all of them. The table includes some 30,000 clones, 84% detected once. The starting material was peripheral blood, obtained from a patient treated with proton-based radiotherapy. These receptors came from an older woman with pancreatic cancer.

This clone was seen more than once but under ten times. The chain uses TRBV4-2 and TRBJ2-3, with D possibly called TRBD1 or TRBD2 (5 bases each). The CDR3 spans 17 residues. Germline loops: CDR1 LGHNA, CDR2 YNFKEQ. With 3 bases removed from V and 0 bases from J, the gap between germline ends came to 16 bases. CDR3 in DNA: TGTGCCAGCAGCCAGACGCCTGGGGGATCTAGCACAGATACGCAGTATTTT. Translated, it gives CASSQTPGGSSTDTQYF.

The chain links TRBV29-1 to TRBJ1-2; no firm D call. The CDR3 consists of 13 residues. The germline CDR1 and CDR2 sequences are SQVTM and ANQGSEA. The V end was cut by 5 bases, the J end by 8 bases, with 18 bases between. The CDR3 DNA follows: TGCAGCGTTTTCGCTCCACTCTCGGGGGGCTACACCTTC. Translation gives CSVFAPLSGGYTF.

The chain uses TRBV7-8 and TRBJ2-7, with D uncertain. This CDR3 spans 18 amino acids. V was clipped by 0 bases and J by 1 base, with 19 bases between them. The germline V gene has CDR1 SGHVS and CDR2 FQNEAQ. CDR3 protein: CASSLAARIASLSYEQYF. The CDR3 DNA reads TGTGCCAGCAGCTTAGCGGCTAGAATCGCTTCTTTGTCCTACGAGCAGTACTTC.

This chain uses TRBV28 with TRBJ2-1; 9 positions agree with TRBD1. Trimming at V came to 5 bases and at J to 3 bases, leaving 5 bases not matched to a gene. Germline V CDR1 and CDR2: MDHEN, SYDVKM. This CDR3 is 15 amino acids long. In nucleotides, the CDR3 is TGTGCCAGCAGTACTACAGGGGGCAACTACAATGAGCAGTTCTTC. Amino acid sequence: CASSTTGGNYNEQFF.

V usage is TRBV29-1 and J usage is TRBJ1-1; D call uncertain. Between the trimmed V and J ends, which lost 1 base and 1 base, there was a span of 13 bases. Germline V gives CDR1 SQVTM, CDR2 ANQGSEA. The CDR3 covers 15 residues. DNA of the CDR3: TGCAGCGTTGAAGTCATAGAACAGCAGAACACTGAAGCTTTCTTT. Its translation is CSVEVIEQQNTEAFF.

The chain links TRBV19 to TRBJ1-4; no clear D gene. CDR3 size: 15 residues. Germline CDR1 LNHDA, CDR2 SQIVND (reference sequence). The V gene lost 5 bases and the J gene lost 4 bases, with 14 bases spanning the gap. CDR3 nucleotide sequence: TGTGCCAGTAGTCTCAACAACATTTATAATGAAAAACTGTTTTTT. Its translation: CASSLNNIYNEKLFF.

The V gene is TRBV19, the J gene TRBJ2-7, with 7 bases lining up with TRBD1. Germline V lookup: CDR1 LNHDA, CDR2 SQIVND (reference sequence). V gave up 4 bases and J gave up 0 bases; unmatched junction bases: 6. This CDR3 region has 15 residues. The DNA for the CDR3 is TGTGCCAGTAGTACGACAGGGACATCCTCCTACGAGCAGTACTTC. It translates to CASSTTGTSSYEQYF.

The V and J genes are TRBV19 and TRBJ2-7; 9 bases align to TRBD1. V lost 4 bases and J lost 3; bases outside the gene matches: 4. The CDR3 contains 14 residues. Per germline, CDR1 LNHDA and CDR2 SQIVND (reference sequence). This chain's CDR3 is CASSNTGGRYEQYF. As DNA, the CDR3 is TGTGCCAGTAGTAATACAGGGGGCCGCTACGAGCAGTACTTC.

V and J are TRBV27 and TRBJ2-1, with 8 bases that match TRBD1. J lost 6 bases, V lost 8 bases, and 12 bases had no gene match. CDR3 size: 15 residues. In germline, CDR1 is MNHEY, CDR2 SMNVEV (reference sequence). The CDR3 loop reads CASARPGQVSNEQFF. The CDR3 DNA reads as TGTGCCAGCGCAAGACCGGGACAGGTCTCCAATGAGCAGTTCTTC.

The rearrangement uses TRBV29-1 and TRBJ1-5, with 9 bases fitting TRBD1. This CDR3 has 13 residues. Germline loops: CDR1 SQVTM, CDR2 ANQGSEA. V trimming: 6 bases; J trimming: 0 bases; junction bases outside the gene matches: 0. CDR3 in DNA: TGCAGCGTGGGACAGGGTAGCAATCAGCCCCAGCATTTT. Translating gives CSVGQGSNQPQHF.

This clone has a handful of counts. In DNA, the CDR3 is TGTGCCAGCACCCGTTCCTTATCAGAAGACACCATATATTTT. It yields the protein CASTRSLSEDTIYF. This chain connects TRBV7-8 to TRBJ1-3; D is unclear. Between the trimmed V and J ends, which lost 7 bases and 8 bases, there was a span of 18 bases. The CDR3 runs 14 residues. The V gene's germline CDR1 is SGHVS and CDR2 FQNEAQ. Using reference TRBV7-8 and TRBJ1-3 for the parts outside the CDR3, the full variable domain is GAGVSQSPRYKVAKRGQDVALRCDPISGHVSLFWYQQALGQGPEFLTYFQNEAQLDKSGLPSDRFFAERPEGSVSTLKIQRTQQEDSAVYLCASTRSLSEDTIYFGEGSWLTVV.

This clone was seen a handful of times. The rearrangement links TRBV29-1 to TRBJ2-1; D may be TRBD1 (6 bases). The CDR3 extends over 11 amino acids. Per germline, CDR1 SQVTM and CDR2 ANQGSEA. Trimming cost V 6 bases and J 4 bases, with 7 bases left between them. The CDR3 DNA reads as TGCAGCGTAGGGGGTTACAATGAGCAGTTCTTC. This gives the protein CSVGGYNEQFF.

This chain connects TRBV11-3 to TRBJ2-7; 7 bases agree with TRBD1. V dropped 5 bases and J dropped 3; count of bases not matched to a gene: 10. CDR3 length equals 15 residues. CDR1 is SGHNT, CDR2 YENEEA, per germline. In DNA form, the CDR3 reads TGTGCCAGCAGCACAAACCCCGGACAGGACTACGAGCAGTACTTC. Its translation: CASSTNPGQDYEQYF.

The chain employs TRBV11-2 and TRBJ1-2, with D tentatively TRBD1 (5 bases). Germline V lookup: CDR1 SGHAT, CDR2 FQNNGV. Trimming cost V 2 bases and J 4 bases, with 8 bases left between them. The CDR3 contains 13 residues. The CDR3 nucleotides are TGTGCCAGCAGCTTAAGCGGGGGCTATGGCTACACCTTC. The encoded protein is CASSLSGGYGYTF.

The V gene is TRBV2, the J gene TRBJ2-2; TRBD1 matches 8 bases. The J segment lost 2 bases and the V segment lost 6 bases, leaving 5 bases of the junction unmatched. The CDR3 is 15 amino acids. Germline V CDR1 and CDR2: SNHLY, FYNNEI. CDR3 sequence (DNA): TGTGCCAGCAGCCCGACAGGGGCAAACACCGGGGAGCTGTTTTTT. Protein: CASSPTGANTGELFF.

The rearrangement uses TRBV7-2 and TRBJ1-4; 7 bases map to TRBD1. Trimming took 5 bases from V and 6 from J; bases not matched to a gene: 12. CDR1 is SGHTA and CDR2 is FQGNSA in the germline V gene. This CDR3 has 16 amino acids. The CDR3: CASSRQGLGSDEKLFF. For the CDR3, the DNA is TGTGCCAGCAGCAGACAGGGATTGGGCTCAGATGAAAAACTGTTTTTT. Complete variable domain (other parts from reference TRBV7-2 and TRBJ1-4): GAGVSQSPSNKVTEKGKDVELRCDPISGHTALYWYRQSLGQGLEFLIYFQGNSAPDKSGLPSDRFSAERTGGSVSTLTIQRTQQEDSAVYLCASSRQGLGSDEKLFFGSGTQLSVL.

The chain employs TRBV28 and TRBJ2-3, with TRBD2 identical over 7 bases. The CDR3 runs 15 residues. Trimming at V came to 2 bases and at J to 2 bases, leaving 4 bases not matched to a gene. Germline V gene lookup returns CDR1 MDHEN and CDR2 SYDVKM. The chain's CDR3 is CASSLGLAATDTQYF. The CDR3, as DNA: TGTGCCAGCAGTTTAGGTCTAGCGGCCACAGATACGCAGTATTTT.

The rearrangement links TRBV15 to TRBJ2-7; D may be TRBD1 (5 bases). Germline V CDR1 and CDR2: LNHNV, YYDKDF (reference sequence). The CDR3 loop spans 13 amino acids. The germline V and J ends were trimmed by 0 bases and 6 bases, with 9 bases remaining between them. Here the CDR3 reads CATSRDYRSEQYF. DNA of the CDR3: TGTGCCACCAGCAGAGATTACAGGAGCGAGCAGTACTTC. Looking up the rest from reference TRBV15 and TRBJ2-7 gives the full variable domain: DAMVIQNPRYQVTQFGKPVTLSCSQTLNHNVMYWYQQKSSQAPKLLFHYYDKDFNNEADTPDNFQSRRPNTSFCFLDIRSPGLGDTAMYLCATSRDYRSEQYFGPGTRLTVT.

The chain couples TRBV6-1 to TRBJ2-4; 8 positions match TRBD1. Germline CDR1 and CDR2: MNHNS and SASEGT. V shed 7 bases, J shed 6 bases, and the junction held 5 bases outside the gene matches. This CDR3 comprises 13 residues. CDR3 amino acids: CASIWTGSNIQYF. The CDR3 coding sequence is TGTGCCAGCATTTGGACAGGGTCAAACATTCAGTACTTC.

V and J are TRBV15 and TRBJ2-3, with 8 bases identical to TRBD2. There are 18 residues in the CDR3. V shed 0 bases, J shed 0 bases, and the junction held 8 bases outside the gene matches. Per the germline V gene, CDR1 is LNHNV and CDR2 is YYDKDF (reference sequence). The CDR3 loop reads CATSRDVIAGTSTDTQYF. CDR3 sequence (DNA): TGTGCCACCAGCAGAGATGTAATAGCGGGAACTAGCACAGATACGCAGTATTTT.

The chain recombines TRBV27 with TRBJ2-6; D is undetermined. Germline V CDR1 and CDR2: MNHEY, SMNVEV (reference sequence). CDR3 length: 16 residues. Trimming cost V 3 bases and J 0 bases, with 9 bases left between them. CDR3 loop: CASSFEVSSGANVLTF. CDR3 bases: TGTGCCAGCAGTTTCGAGGTTAGCTCTGGGGCCAACGTCCTGACTTTC.

The chain is built from TRBV4-2 and TRBJ1-4; TRBD1 aligns across 8 bases. The junction had 4 bases not matched to a gene; V was cut back by 3 bases and J by 7 bases. Germline CDR1 LGHNA, CDR2 YNFKEQ. The CDR3 covers 14 residues. CDR3 residues: CASSQGQASEKLFF. The CDR3 DNA is TGTGCCAGCAGCCAGGGACAGGCGAGTGAAAAACTGTTTTTT.

V gene TRBV5-6 combines with J gene TRBJ2-3; a possible D gene is TRBD2 (5 bases). V lost 3 bases and J lost 2, with 13 bases in between. The germline V gene encodes CDR1 SGHDT and CDR2 YYEEEE. The CDR3 consists of 15 residues. The CDR3 DNA reads as TGTGCCAGCAGCTCCGTTTCGGGGTCCACAGATACGCAGTATTTT. This encodes CASSSVSGSTDTQYF.

This clone was counted a few times. The gene calls are TRBV29-1 and TRBJ2-5; D call uncertain. Germline assignment: CDR1 SQVTM and CDR2 ANQGSEA. This CDR3 comprises 12 residues. V was trimmed by 6 bases and J by 5 bases, leaving 13 bases between them. CDR3 sequence reads: CSVAYVGETQYF. The CDR3 coding sequence is TGCAGCGTAGCGTACGTTGGGGAGACCCAGTACTTC.

The CDR3 bases are TGTGCCAGTGGATTTCCTGCGCAGTATTTT. This encodes CASGFPAQYF. This sequence joins TRBV19 and TRBJ2-3; D is ambiguous. The CDR3 sequence is 10 residues long. Germline CDR1 LNHDA, CDR2 SQIVND (reference sequence). Trimming took 8 bases from V and 10 from J, leaving 10 bases between them.

The rearrangement links TRBV18 to TRBJ2-5; no clear D. CDR3 length: 13 amino acids. The V end lost 6 bases, the J end lost 3 bases, and 11 bases lay between the germline ends. Germline-derived CDR1 and CDR2 are KGHSH and LQKENI. The CDR3 DNA follows: TGTGCCAGCTCGGGAAGCTTAGAAGAGACCCAGTACTTC. The encoded protein is CASSGSLEETQYF.

This clone is a singleton in its sample. V gene TRBV4-1 combines with J gene TRBJ2-1, with D perhaps being TRBD1 or TRBD2 (5 bases each). V was shortened by 0 bases and J by 4 bases, with 16 bases between the two germline ends. The CDR3 is made up of 17 amino acids. Germline V gives CDR1 MGHRA, CDR2 YSYEKL. CDR3 DNA: TGCGCCAGCAGCCAAGACGGTGGGGGTAGTTCATACAATGAGCAGTTCTTC. Translating it yields CASSQDGGGSSYNEQFF.

This rearrangement joins TRBV4-1 to TRBJ2-6, with D uncertain. Deletions cut 0 bases from V and 2 bases from J, with 11 bases between. The CDR3 is 17 residues long. CDR1 and CDR2 (germline): MGHRA, YSYEKL. For the CDR3, the DNA is TGCGCCAGCAGCCAAGATCCGTCGGTTACTGGGGCCAACGTCCTGACTTTC. Its translation: CASSQDPSVTGANVLTF.

The rearrangement links TRBV4-1 to TRBJ2-7, with 10 bases lining up with TRBD1. The germline CDR1 and CDR2 sequences are MGHRA and YSYEKL. The CDR3 runs to 15 residues. Trimming cost V 2 bases and J 2 bases; bases outside gene matches: 3. The CDR3 DNA follows: TGCGCCAGCAGCCAACCGGGACAGGGGACCTACGAGCAGTACTTC. Protein product: CASSQPGQGTYEQYF.